The TCR beta chain described here comes from a study of T cells expressing NK-cell markers. Study-wide points: Where several donors were concerned, these clonotypes also led the CD3+CD56-NKG2C+ fraction. Six donors carried dominant NKG2C+ clonotypes that made up about 1.0-7.5% of their CD8+ T cells.

Points on this clonotype: The antigen is unknown.

The CDR3 runs 16 residues. TCRdb re-called the 5' RACE reads; every CDR3 protein appears as one record, without DNA. The sample holds 500,000 to 700,000 distinct CDR3 sequences. The sequenced material came from blood T cells: a sorted CD56 or NKG2C T cell subset, CD4+ or CD8+ T cells, or bulk PBMC T cells (not recorded which). The sequence derives from a man between 18 and 29 years old in good health. This chain connects TRBV12-3 or TRBV12-4 to TRBJ2-1; the TRBD2 assignment by TCRdb is unverifiable without DNA. The CDR3 protein is CASTPTTSRAYNEQFF.